These 14 T cell receptor beta chains were all obtained from the same sample, sequenced in a study of cytomegalovirus exposure and HLA in healthy donors. The PCR made use of 60 Vbeta and 13 Jbeta primers. The protocol was immunoSEQ multiplex PCR, while the TCRdb copy is restricted to in-frame clones and leaves out a portion. The sample records fewer than 200,000 clones, about four fifths being singletons. Sequences were obtained from PBMCs. The receptors stem from a man aged 30 to 39 in good health and CMV-seronegative.

The V gene is TRBV10-2, the J gene TRBJ1-6, with TRBD1 matching 8 bases. After removal of 8 bases from V and 7 bases from J, the junction contained 7 bases not matched to a gene. The germline CDR1 and CDR2 sequences are WSHSY and SAAADI. The CDR3 consists of 14 residues. The CDR3 DNA reads as TGCGCCAGCCGGGACAGGACGGCCAATTCACCCCTCCACTTT. Translating gives CASRDRTANSPLHF.

The CDR3 coding sequence is TGTGCCAGCAGCTCACAAGGGGGGGGGAGGGGTTCACCCCTCCACTTT. Its protein is CASSSQGGGRGSPLHF. The chain employs TRBV7-6 and TRBJ1-6; D possibly corresponds to TRBD1 (6 bases). Between the trimmed V and J ends, which lost 4 bases and 9 bases, there was a span of 19 bases. CDR1 SGHVS and CDR2 FNYEAQ come from the germline V gene. The CDR3 loop spans 16 amino acids.

The chain recombines TRBV7-9 with TRBJ2-3, with a possible D match to TRBD2 (5 bases). The germline gives CDR1 SEHNR, CDR2 FQNEAQ (reference sequence). V lost 2 bases, J lost 2 bases, and 11 bases lay in between. The CDR3 sequence is 15 residues long. CDR3 sequence (DNA): TGTGCCAGCAGCTTAAAGCGGCTCTCCACAGATACGCAGTATTTT. It specifies CASSLKRLSTDTQYF.

The chain couples TRBV10-3 to TRBJ2-7, with 12 bases matching TRBD2. Looked up from germline, CDR1 is ENHRY and CDR2 is SYGVKD. V lost 0 bases, J lost 4 bases, and 4 bases stayed unmatched. The CDR3 is 16 residues long. The CDR3: CAISESLAGGEYEQYF. In DNA, the CDR3 is TGTGCCATCAGTGAGTCTCTAGCGGGGGGGGAATACGAGCAGTACTTC.

The chain employs TRBV14 and TRBJ2-3; the match to TRBD2 covers 12 bases. The CDR3 sequence is 17 residues long. V shed 4 bases, J shed 3 bases, and the junction held 8 bases outside the gene matches. Germline assignment: CDR1 SGHDN and CDR2 FVKESK. CDR3 sequence (DNA): TGTGCCAGCAGCCTCAGGCGGACTAGCGGGATGACAGATACGCAGTATTTT. It specifies CASSLRRTSGMTDTQYF.

The V gene is TRBV25-1, the J gene TRBJ2-2, with 7 bases identical to TRBD1. Trimming cost V 3 bases and J 3 bases; bases outside gene matches: 10. The CDR3 is 17 amino acids. Germline V CDR1 and CDR2: MGHDK, SYGVNS. CDR3 residues: CASSDYLGTAYTGELFF. The CDR3 nucleotides are TGTGCCAGCAGTGATTATCTTGGGACAGCTTACACCGGGGAGCTGTTTTTT.

Judged by abundance, this clone is medium-sized. This chain joins TRBV7-3 and TRBJ1-1; possibly TRBD1 for D (6 bases). The CDR3 consists of 14 residues. CDR1 and CDR2 from the germline V gene are SGHTA and FQGTGA. V was shortened by 4 bases and J by 4 bases, with 13 bases between the two germline ends. CDR3 nucleotides: TGTGCCAGCAGCTCGGGACATGCGAGCACTGAAGCTTTCTTT. It encodes CASSSGHASTEAFF.

The rearrangement links TRBV19 to TRBJ2-6; D is undetermined. Trimming removed 3 bases at V and 4 bases at J, with 16 bases between. Germline V gene sequence: CDR1 LNHDA, CDR2 SQIVND (reference sequence). The CDR3 is 17 amino acids. As DNA, the CDR3 is TGTGCCAGTAGTATCCTAGTGAACCCGCTCGGGGCCAACGTCCTGACTTTC. It yields the protein CASSILVNPLGANVLTF.

This clone was picked up a small number of times. The chain is built from TRBV25-1 and TRBJ1-2; D uncertain. There are 14 residues in the CDR3. Trimming took 2 bases from V and 4 from J, leaving 11 bases between them. Germline lookup yields CDR1 MGHDK and CDR2 SYGVNS. CDR3 residues: CASSEVGRVYGYTF. The CDR3 DNA is TGTGCCAGCAGTGAAGTGGGGAGAGTCTATGGCTACACCTTC.

The rearrangement joins TRBV10-1 to TRBJ2-1; the match to TRBD1 covers 7 bases. CDR1 WNHNN and CDR2 SYGVQD come from the germline V gene (reference sequence). The V gene end was trimmed by 3 bases and the J gene end by 7 bases; junction bases not matched to a gene: 12. The CDR3 runs to 16 residues. The CDR3 DNA reads TGCGCCAGCAGTGACCCGGGGCACAGGGGCTGGAATGAGCAGTTCTTC. Translation gives CASSDPGHRGWNEQFF.

V is TRBV29-1 and J is TRBJ2-3, with 7 bases that match TRBD1. The CDR3 contains 14 residues. V dropped 6 bases and J dropped 4; count of bases not matched to a gene: 10. Per the germline V gene, CDR1 is SQVTM and CDR2 is ANQGSEA. This CDR3 reads CSVGITGAPDTQYF. DNA for the CDR3: TGCAGCGTGGGAATCACAGGGGCCCCAGATACGCAGTATTTT.

The chain recombines TRBV11-2 with TRBJ1-1; 7 bases fit TRBD1. V lost 4 bases and J lost 6; bases outside the gene matches: 14. This CDR3 has 16 amino acids. The germline CDR1 and CDR2 sequences are SGHAT and FQNNGV. CDR3 in DNA: TGTGCCAGCAGCTCTGATCGCAAGGGGGCGTTCGCTGAAGCTTTCTTT. The encoded protein is CASSSDRKGAFAEAFF.

The V gene is TRBV5-1, the J gene TRBJ2-5; 7 bases are shared with TRBD2. The V and J ends lost 3 bases and 5 bases, in that order; junction bases with no gene match: 1. The CDR3 extends over 12 amino acids. Germline CDR1 SGHRS, CDR2 YFSETQ. The CDR3 DNA sequence: TGCGCCAGCAGCTCCGGGAGGGAGACCCAGTACTTC. As protein: CASSSGRETQYF. Supplemented by reference TRBV5-1 and TRBJ2-5, the full variable domain reads KAGVTQTPRYLIKTRGQQVTLSCSPISGHRSVSWYQQTPGQGLQFLFEYFSETQRNKGNFPGRFSGRQFSNSRSEMNVSTLELGDSALYLCASSSGRETQYFGPGTRLLVL.

The chain links TRBV28 to TRBJ1-1; D remains ambiguous. The CDR3 is made up of 16 amino acids. The V gene's germline CDR1 is MDHEN and CDR2 SYDVKM. V was clipped by 3 bases and J by 5 bases, with 19 bases between them. The CDR3: CASSFPLTFRRTEAFF. In DNA, the CDR3 is TGTGCCAGCAGTTTCCCCTTGACCTTTAGGAGGACTGAAGCTTTCTTT.